A selection of T cell receptor beta chains follows, all from one sample in a study of CD8+ T cells in alopecia areata. The method was immunoSEQ multiplex PCR; TCRdb's version includes in-frame clones alone and lacks a portion of them. This sample has about 140,000 clones, with less than 75% found just once. The sample taken for sequencing was CD8+ T cells sorted from blood. The source of these receptors is a human donor in good health. Each CDR3 is given with its conserved first and last residue. Part of the rows lack a size; the others show once, few, many or a class for expanded clones.

>TRBV6-5|TRBJ2-7|.
CASSTTGIEQYF
>TRBV7-8|TRBJ1-5|.
CASSIRGGNQPQHF
>TRBV9|TRBJ2-7|.
CASSPHGGGYEQYF
>TRBV13|TRBJ2-7|.
CASSLGRDNTLRYEQYF
>TRBV29-1|TRBJ2-5|.
CSVAGVKGQETQYF
>TRBV5-6|TRBJ2-2|.
CASSFTREGPTGELFF
>TRBV30|TRBJ2-7|once
CAWSFTAYEQYF
>TRBV27|TRBJ2-2|once
CASSFLTGELFF
>TRBV27|TRBJ1-5|few
CASSLPNQPQHF
>TRBV6-5|TRBJ1-5|.
CASSYSGDNQPQHF
>TRBV6-4|TRBJ2-1|.
CASSPDTYNEQFF
>TRBV25-1|TRBJ2-3|few
CASSEGLAGWVF
>TRBV7-6|TRBJ2-3|few
CASSLVADTQYF
>TRBV19|TRBJ2-2|few
CASSFGGSGELFF
>TRBV25-1|TRBJ1-3|.
CASSEWDLKRNTIYF
>TRBV27|TRBJ2-5|.
CASSLAGAGLETQYF
>TRBV25-1|TRBJ2-1|.
CASSVNPIFSGNSEQFF
>TRBV4-1|TRBJ1-1|.
CASSQDFGRTEAFF
>TRBV29-1|TRBJ2-7|few
CSVEDGTSGLKQYF
>TRBV7-3|TRBJ2-4|.
CASRQPRQGKNIQYF
>TRBV5-1|TRBJ2-1|.
CASSLTGGNEQFF
>TRBV27|TRBJ1-5|.
CASSFNGGQPQHF
>TRBV14|TRBJ2-1|.
CASSQFVYNEQFF
>TRBV15|TRBJ2-7|.
CATSSEVGDRGLYEQYF
>TRBV9|TRBJ1-4|few
CASSEAGTNEKLFF
>TRBV9|TRBJ2-7|.
CASSVDRDRGTHEQYF
>TRBV29-1|TRBJ1-1|.
CSVAGTGGTNEAFF
>TRBV29-1|TRBJ1-2|.
CSVDKGGSYLFRGYGYTF
>TRBV9|TRBJ2-5|.
CASSVLDLGDQYF
>TRBV25-1|TRBJ1-2|.
CASSEPSGGYTF
>TRBV29-1|TRBJ2-1|.
CSVPGSSYNEQFF
>TRBV6-5|TRBJ1-2|.
CASSSGQGGYTF
>TRBV14|TRBJ2-1|.
CASSQVGSGVGEQFF
>TRBV6-5|TRBJ2-3|.
CASSYSERSTQYF
>TRBV9|TRBJ2-7|.
CASSVGQGAYEQYF
>TRBV6-1|TRBJ2-2|many
CASSEGGASGELFF
>TRBV25-1|TRBJ2-3|.
CASSEGVLTDTQYF
>TRBV5-1|TRBJ2-3|.
CASSLKDTQYF
>TRBV29-1|TRBJ2-7|.
CSVRTVSSYEQYF
>TRBV11-2|TRBJ2-7|once
CASSFGRPYEQYF
>TRBV10-3|TRBJ1-1|few
CAITGTANTEAFF
>TRBV6-6|TRBJ2-2|few
CASTGDTGELFF
>TRBV4-1|TRBJ2-3|.
CASSQDRTSNSVDTQYF
>TRBV9|TRBJ1-2|many
CASSGEGERSGYTF
>TRBV4-1|TRBJ1-5|few
CASSLMTGSNQPQHF
>TRBV27|TRBJ1-5|.
CASSMNSNQPQHF
>TRBV19|TRBJ2-7|.
CASSPGISYEQYF
>TRBV27|TRBJ1-2|.
CASRSGGYGYTF
>TRBV13|TRBJ1-1|.
CASSLGTALNTEAFF
>TRBV9|TRBJ2-1|.
CASSVAATRDEQFF
>TRBV28|TRBJ2-7|many
CASSFSPPAYEQYF
>TRBV2|TRBJ2-7|.
CASSGTGSYEQYF